The text below deals with one T cell receptor beta chain. Just one base apart from a much larger clone, this may be a read error. The sample belongs to a study of T cells after yellow fever vaccination. TCRdb ran MiXCR on the 5' RACE reads and lists one entry per CDR3 protein. Of around 46,000 distinct CDR3 sequences in the sample, 7.4% were seen once. In germline, CDR1 is PRHDT, CDR2 FYEKMQ (reference sequence). This CDR3 contains 14 residues. V dropped 2 bases and J dropped 2; count of bases not matched to a gene: 2. The source of this sequence is a man aged 18 to 30 who received the YFV17D yellow fever vaccine. V gene TRBV13 combines with J gene TRBJ2-7; TRBD1 agrees at 8 bases. Sequenced material: CD8+ T cells sorted from PBMCs, taken less than 18 days after the first yellow fever vaccination. The CDR3 protein is CASSLRQGPYEQYF. The DNA of the CDR3 is TGTGCCAGCAGCTTAAGACAGGGGCCCTACGAGCAGTACTTC.